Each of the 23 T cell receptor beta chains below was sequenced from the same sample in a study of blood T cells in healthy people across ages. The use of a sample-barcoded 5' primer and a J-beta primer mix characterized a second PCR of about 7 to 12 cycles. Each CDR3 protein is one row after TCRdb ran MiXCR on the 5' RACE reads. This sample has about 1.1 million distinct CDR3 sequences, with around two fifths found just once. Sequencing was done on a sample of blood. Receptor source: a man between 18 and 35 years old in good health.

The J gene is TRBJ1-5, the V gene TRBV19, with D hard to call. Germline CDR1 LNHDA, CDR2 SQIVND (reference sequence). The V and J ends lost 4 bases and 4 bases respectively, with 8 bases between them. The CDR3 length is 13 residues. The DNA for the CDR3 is TGTGCCAGTAGTAGCACGGCTAATCAGCCCCAGCATTTT. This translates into CASSSTANQPQHF.

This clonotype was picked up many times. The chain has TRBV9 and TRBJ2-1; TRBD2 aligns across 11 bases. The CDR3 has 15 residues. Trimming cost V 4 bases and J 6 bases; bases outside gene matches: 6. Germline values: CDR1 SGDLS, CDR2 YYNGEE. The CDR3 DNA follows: TGTGCCAGCAGCCTTAGCGGGGGGGAAATCAATGAGCAGTTCTTC. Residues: CASSLSGGEINEQFF.

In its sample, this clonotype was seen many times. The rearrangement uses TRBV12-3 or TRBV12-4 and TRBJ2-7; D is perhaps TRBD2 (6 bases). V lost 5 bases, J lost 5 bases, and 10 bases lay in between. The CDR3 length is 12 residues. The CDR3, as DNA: TGTGCCAGCAGTGTCCCGGGGGACGAGCAGTACTTC. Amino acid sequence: CASSVPGDEQYF.

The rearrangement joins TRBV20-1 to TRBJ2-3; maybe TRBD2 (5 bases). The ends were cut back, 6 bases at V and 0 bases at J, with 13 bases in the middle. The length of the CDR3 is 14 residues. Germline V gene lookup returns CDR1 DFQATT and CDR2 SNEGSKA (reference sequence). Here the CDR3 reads CSAAERISTDTQYF. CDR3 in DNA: TGCAGTGCCGCGGAGCGGATAAGCACAGATACGCAGTATTTT.

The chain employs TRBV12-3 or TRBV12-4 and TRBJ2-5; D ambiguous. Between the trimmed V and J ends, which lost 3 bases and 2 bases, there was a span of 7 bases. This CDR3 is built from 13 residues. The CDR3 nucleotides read TGTGCCAGCAGTTTTCTGGTACAAGAGACCCAGTACTTC. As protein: CASSFLVQETQYF.

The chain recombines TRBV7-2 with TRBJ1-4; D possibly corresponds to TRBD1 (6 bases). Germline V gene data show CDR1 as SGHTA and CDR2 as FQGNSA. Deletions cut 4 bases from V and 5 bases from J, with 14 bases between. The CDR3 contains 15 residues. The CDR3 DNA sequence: TGTGCCAGCAGCTACTACGGACAGCCCAATGAAAAACTGTTTTTT. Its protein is CASSYYGQPNEKLFF.

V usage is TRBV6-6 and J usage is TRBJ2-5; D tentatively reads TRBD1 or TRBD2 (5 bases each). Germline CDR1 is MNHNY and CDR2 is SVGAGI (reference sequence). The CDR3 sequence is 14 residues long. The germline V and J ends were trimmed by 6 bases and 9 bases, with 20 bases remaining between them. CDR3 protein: CASRSRDRHGSQYF. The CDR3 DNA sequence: TGTGCCAGCAGAAGTAGGGACCGCCATGGGTCCCAGTACTTC.

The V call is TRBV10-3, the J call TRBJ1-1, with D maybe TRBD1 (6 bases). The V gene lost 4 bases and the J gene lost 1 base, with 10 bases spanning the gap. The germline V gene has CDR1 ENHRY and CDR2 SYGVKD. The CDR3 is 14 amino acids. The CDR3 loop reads CAISGDTTNTEAFF. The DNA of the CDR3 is TGTGCCATCAGTGGGGACACGACGAACACTGAAGCTTTCTTT.

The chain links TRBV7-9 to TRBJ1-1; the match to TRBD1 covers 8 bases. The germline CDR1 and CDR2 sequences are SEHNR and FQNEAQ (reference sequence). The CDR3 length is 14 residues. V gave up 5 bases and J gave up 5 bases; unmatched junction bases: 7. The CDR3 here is CASSDTGGWTEAFF. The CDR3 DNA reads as TGTGCCAGCAGCGACACAGGGGGTTGGACTGAAGCTTTCTTT. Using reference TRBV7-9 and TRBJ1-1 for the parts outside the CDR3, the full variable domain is DTGVSQNPRHKITKRGQNVTFRCDPISEHNRLYWYRQTLGQGPEFLTYFQNEAQLEKSRLLSDRFSAERPKGSFSTLEIQRTEQGDSAMYLCASSDTGGWTEAFFGQGTRLTVV.

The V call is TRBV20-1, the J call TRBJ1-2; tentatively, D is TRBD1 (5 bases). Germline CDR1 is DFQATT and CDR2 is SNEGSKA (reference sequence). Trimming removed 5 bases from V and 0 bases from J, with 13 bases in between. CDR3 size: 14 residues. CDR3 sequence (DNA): TGCAGTGCTTCGCAGGGATCTTCTAACTATGGCTACACCTTC. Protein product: CSASQGSSNYGYTF.

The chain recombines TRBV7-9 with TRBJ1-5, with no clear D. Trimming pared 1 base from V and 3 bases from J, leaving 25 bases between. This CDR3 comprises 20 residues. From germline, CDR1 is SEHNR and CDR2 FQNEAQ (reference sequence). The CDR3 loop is CASSLEGSREWQPDNQPQHF. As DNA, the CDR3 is TGTGCCAGCAGCTTAGAAGGTAGTAGGGAATGGCAACCTGACAATCAGCCCCAGCATTTT.

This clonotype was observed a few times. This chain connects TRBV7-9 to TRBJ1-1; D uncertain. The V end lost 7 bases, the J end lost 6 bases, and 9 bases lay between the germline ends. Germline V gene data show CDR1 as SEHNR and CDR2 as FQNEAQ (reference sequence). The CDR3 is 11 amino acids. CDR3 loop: CASNRGAEAFF. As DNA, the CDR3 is TGTGCCAGCAACCGGGGAGCTGAAGCTTTCTTT.

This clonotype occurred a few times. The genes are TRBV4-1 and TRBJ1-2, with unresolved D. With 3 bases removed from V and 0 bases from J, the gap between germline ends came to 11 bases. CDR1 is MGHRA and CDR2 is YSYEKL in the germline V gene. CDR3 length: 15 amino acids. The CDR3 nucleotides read TGCGCCAGCAGCCAGACGGCTTTGCCTAACTATGGCTACACCTTC. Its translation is CASSQTALPNYGYTF.

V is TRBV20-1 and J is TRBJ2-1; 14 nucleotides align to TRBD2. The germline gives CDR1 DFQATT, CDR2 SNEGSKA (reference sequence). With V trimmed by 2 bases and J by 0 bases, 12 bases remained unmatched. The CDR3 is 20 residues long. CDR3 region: CSARQRGGLAGAPSYNEQFF. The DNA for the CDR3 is TGCAGTGCTAGACAGAGAGGGGGACTAGCGGGGGCCCCCTCCTACAATGAGCAGTTCTTC.

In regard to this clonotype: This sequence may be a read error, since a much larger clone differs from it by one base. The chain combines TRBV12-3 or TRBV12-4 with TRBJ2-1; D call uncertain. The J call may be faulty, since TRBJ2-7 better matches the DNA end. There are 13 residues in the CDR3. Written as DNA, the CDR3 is TGTGCCAGCAGTACGGCGGCGTACAATGAGCAGTACTTC. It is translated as CASSTAAYNEQYF.

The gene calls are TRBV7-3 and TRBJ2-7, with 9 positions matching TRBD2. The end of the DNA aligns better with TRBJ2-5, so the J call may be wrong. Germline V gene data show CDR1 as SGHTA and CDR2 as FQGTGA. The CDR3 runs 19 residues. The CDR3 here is CASSLTGGVRLAAQETQYF. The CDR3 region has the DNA TGTGCCAGCAGCTTAACAGGGGGGGTGAGACTAGCGGCGCAGGAGACCCAGTACTTC.

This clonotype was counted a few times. In DNA, the CDR3 is TGTGCCAGCAGTGGGTTATACGAGCAGTACTTC. Amino acid sequence: CASSGLYEQYF. The chain uses TRBV6-1 and TRBJ2-7; D is unclear. V lost 4 bases, J lost 4 bases, and 5 bases lay in between. Germline V gene data show CDR1 as MNHNS and CDR2 as SASEGT. The CDR3 contains 11 residues.

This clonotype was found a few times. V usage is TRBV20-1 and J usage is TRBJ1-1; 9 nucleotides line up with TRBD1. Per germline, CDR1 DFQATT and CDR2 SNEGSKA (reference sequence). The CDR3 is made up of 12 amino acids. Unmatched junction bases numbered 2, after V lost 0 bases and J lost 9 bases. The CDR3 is CSARDTGGKAFF. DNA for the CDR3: TGCAGTGCTAGAGATACAGGGGGCAAAGCTTTCTTT.

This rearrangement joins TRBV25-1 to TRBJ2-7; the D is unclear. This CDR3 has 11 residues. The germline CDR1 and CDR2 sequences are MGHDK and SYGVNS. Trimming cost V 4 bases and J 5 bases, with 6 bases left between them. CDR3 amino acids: CASSAGHEQYF. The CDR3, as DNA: TGTGCCAGCAGTGCCGGGCACGAGCAGTACTTC.

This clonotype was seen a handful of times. CDR3 sequence (DNA): TGTGCCAGCAGCTTAGCAGGACATTTAGGTCAGGAGCAGTACTTC. This translates into CASSLAGHLGQEQYF. V usage is TRBV11-2 and J usage is TRBJ2-5; D perhaps matches TRBD1 (5 bases). The germline V gene encodes CDR1 SGHAT and CDR2 FQNNGV. The CDR3 runs to 15 residues. Trimming stripped 1 base from V and 11 bases from J, with 20 bases between.

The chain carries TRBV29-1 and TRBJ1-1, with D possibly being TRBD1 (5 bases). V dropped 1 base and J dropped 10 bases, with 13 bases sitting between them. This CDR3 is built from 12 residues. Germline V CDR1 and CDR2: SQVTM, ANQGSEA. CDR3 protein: CSVEGQGGRAFF. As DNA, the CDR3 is TGCAGCGTTGAAGGTCAGGGCGGAAGAGCTTTCTTT. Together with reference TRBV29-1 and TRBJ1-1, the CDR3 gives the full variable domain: SAVISQKPSRDICQRGTSLTIQCQVDSQVTMMFWYRQQPGQSLTLIATANQGSEATYESGFVIDKFPISRPNLTFSTLTVSNMSPEDSSIYLCSVEGQGGRAFFGQGTRLTVV.

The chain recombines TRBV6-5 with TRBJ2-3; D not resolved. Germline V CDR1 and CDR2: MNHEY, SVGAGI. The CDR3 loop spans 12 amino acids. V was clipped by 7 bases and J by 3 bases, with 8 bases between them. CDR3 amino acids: CASTSATDTQYF. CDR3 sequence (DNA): TGTGCCAGCACCTCGGCGACAGATACGCAGTATTTT.

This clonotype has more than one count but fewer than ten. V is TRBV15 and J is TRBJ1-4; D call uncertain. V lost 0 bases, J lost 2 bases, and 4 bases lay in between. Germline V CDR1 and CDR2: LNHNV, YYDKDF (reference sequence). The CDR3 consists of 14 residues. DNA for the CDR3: TGTGCCACCAGCAGAGATTTGACTAATGAAAAACTGTTTTTT. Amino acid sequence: CATSRDLTNEKLFF.